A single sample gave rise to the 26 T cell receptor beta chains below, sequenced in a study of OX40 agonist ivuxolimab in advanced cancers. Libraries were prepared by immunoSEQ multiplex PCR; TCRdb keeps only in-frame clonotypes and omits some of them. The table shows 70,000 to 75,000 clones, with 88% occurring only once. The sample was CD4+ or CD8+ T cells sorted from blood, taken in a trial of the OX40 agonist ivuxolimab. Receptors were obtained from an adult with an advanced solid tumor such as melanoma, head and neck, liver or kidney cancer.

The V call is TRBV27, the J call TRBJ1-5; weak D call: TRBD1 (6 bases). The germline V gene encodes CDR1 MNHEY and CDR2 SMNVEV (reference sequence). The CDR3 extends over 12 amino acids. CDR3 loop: CTGGGSKQPQHF. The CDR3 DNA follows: TGTACCGGGGGGGGCAGTAAGCAGCCCCAGCATTTT.

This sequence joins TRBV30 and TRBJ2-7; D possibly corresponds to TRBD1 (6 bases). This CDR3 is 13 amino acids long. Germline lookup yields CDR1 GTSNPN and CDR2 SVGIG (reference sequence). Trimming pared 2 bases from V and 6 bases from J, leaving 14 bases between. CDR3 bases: TGTGCCTGGAGTTACAGGGATTTTTCCGAGCAGTACTTC. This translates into CAWSYRDFSEQYF.

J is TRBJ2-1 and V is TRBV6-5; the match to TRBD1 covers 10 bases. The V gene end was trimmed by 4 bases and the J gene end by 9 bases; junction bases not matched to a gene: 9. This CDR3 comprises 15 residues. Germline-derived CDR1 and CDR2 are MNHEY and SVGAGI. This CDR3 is CASSSRDRGIGEQFF. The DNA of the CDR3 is TGTGCCAGCAGTTCGCGGGACAGGGGAATAGGTGAGCAGTTCTTC.

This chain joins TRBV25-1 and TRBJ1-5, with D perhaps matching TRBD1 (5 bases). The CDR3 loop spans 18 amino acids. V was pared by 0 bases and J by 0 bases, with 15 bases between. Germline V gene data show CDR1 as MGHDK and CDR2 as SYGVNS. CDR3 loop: CASSEYPVPGDSNQPQHF. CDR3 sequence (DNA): TGTGCCAGCAGTGAATATCCGGTTCCGGGGGATAGCAATCAGCCCCAGCATTTT.

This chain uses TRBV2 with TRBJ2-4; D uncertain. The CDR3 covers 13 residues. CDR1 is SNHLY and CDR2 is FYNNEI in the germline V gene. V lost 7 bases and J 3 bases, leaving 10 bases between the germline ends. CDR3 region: CASNPGYKNIQYF. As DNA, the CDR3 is TGTGCCAGCAACCCCGGATACAAAAACATTCAGTACTTC.

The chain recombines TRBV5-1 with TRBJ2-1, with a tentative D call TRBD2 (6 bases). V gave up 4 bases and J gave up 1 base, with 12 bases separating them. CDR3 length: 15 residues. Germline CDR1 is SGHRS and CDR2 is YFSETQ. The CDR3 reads CASSLTSSSYNEQFF. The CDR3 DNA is TGCGCCAGCAGCCTTACTAGCAGTTCCTACAATGAGCAGTTCTTC.

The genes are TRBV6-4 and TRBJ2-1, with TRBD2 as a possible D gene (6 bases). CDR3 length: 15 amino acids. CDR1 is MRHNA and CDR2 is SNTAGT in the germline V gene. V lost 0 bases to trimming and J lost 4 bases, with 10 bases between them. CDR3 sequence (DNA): TGTGCCAGCAGTGACTCGGGGCGGGGATACAATGAGCAGTTCTTC. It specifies CASSDSGRGYNEQFF.

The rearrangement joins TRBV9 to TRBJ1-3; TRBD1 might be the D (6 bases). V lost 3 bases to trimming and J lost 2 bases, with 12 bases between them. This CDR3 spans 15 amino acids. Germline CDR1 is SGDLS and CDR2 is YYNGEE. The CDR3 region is CASSGGGGTGNTIYF. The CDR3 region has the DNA TGTGCCAGCAGCGGTGGGGGGGGCACTGGAAACACCATATATTTT.

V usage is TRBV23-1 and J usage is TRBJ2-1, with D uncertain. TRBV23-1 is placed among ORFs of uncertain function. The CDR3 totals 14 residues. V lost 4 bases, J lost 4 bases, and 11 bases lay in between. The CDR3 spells CASSLAVPYNEQFF. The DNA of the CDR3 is TGCGCCAGCAGTCTAGCCGTACCTTACAATGAGCAGTTCTTC.

Here the CDR3 DNA reads TGTGCCAGCAGTGTCCAGCCGTCCGAGACCCAGTACTTC. As protein: CASSVQPSETQYF. V and J are TRBV6-4 and TRBJ2-5; no clear D gene. The germline V gene has CDR1 MRHNA and CDR2 SNTAGT. Trimming shortened V by 4 bases and J by 5 bases, and 11 bases separated the two germline ends. This CDR3 is 13 amino acids long.

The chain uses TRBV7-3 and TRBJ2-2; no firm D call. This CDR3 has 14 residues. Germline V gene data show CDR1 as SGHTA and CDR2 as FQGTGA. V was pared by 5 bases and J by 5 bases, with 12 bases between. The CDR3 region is CASSPSPQTGELFF. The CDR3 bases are TGTGCCAGCAGCCCCAGCCCCCAAACCGGGGAGCTGTTTTTT.

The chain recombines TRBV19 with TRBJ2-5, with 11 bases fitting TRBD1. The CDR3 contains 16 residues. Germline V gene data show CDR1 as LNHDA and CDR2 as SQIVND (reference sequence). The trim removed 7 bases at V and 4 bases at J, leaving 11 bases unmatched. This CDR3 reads CASTDRGLGKGETQYF. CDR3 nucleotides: TGTGCCAGTACGGACAGGGGGCTCGGAAAGGGAGAGACCCAGTACTTC.

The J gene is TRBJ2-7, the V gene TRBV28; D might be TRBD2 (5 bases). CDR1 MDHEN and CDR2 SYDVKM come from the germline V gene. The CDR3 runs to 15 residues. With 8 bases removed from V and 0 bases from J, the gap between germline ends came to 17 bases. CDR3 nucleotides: TGTGCCAGCCACCCCCACAGCGGCGCCTCCTACGAGCAGTACTTC. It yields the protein CASHPHSGASYEQYF. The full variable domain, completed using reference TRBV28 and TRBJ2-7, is DVKVTQSSRYLVKRTGEKVFLECVQDMDHENMFWYRQDPGLGLRLIYFSYDVKMKEKGDIPEGYSVSREKKERFSLILESASTNQTSMYLCASHPHSGASYEQYFGPGTRLTVT.

CDR3 sequence: CASSLWGGSYEQYF. CDR3 bases: TGTGCCAGCAGTTTATGGGGCGGCTCCTACGAGCAGTACTTC. The gene calls are TRBV28 and TRBJ2-7; D unclear. The V gene lost 0 bases and the J gene lost 0 bases, with 6 bases spanning the gap. The germline V gene encodes CDR1 MDHEN and CDR2 SYDVKM. CDR3 size: 14 residues.

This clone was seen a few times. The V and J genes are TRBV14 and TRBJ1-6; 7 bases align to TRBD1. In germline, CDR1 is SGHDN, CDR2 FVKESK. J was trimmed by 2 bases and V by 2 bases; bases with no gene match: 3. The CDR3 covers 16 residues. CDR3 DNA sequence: TGTGCCAGCAGCCAACCCCAGGGGGCCTATAATTCACCCCTCCACTTT. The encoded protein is CASSQPQGAYNSPLHF.

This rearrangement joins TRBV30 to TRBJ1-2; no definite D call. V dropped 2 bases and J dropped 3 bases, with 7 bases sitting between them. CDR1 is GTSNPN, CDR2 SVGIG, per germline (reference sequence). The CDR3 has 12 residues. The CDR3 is CAWSTHYYGYTF. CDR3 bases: TGTGCCTGGAGTACACATTACTATGGCTACACCTTC.

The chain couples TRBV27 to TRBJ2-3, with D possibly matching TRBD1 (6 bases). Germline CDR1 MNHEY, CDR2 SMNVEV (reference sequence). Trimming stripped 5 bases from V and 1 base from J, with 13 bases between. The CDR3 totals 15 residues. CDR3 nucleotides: TGTGCCAGCAGTCTACTACAGGGTGGCACAGATACGCAGTATTTT. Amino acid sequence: CASSLLQGGTDTQYF.

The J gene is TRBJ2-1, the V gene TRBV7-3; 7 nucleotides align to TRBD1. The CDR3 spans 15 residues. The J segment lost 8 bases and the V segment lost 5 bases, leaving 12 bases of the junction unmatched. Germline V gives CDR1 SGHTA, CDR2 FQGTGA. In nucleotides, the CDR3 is TGTGCCAGCAGCCCGAATGGACAGGCCCATGATGAGCAGTTCTTC. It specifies CASSPNGQAHDEQFF.

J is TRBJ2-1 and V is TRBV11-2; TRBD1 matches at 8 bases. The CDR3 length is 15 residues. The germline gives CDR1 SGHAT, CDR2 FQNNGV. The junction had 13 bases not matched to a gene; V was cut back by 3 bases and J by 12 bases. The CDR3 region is CASSFTGGSTRGQFF. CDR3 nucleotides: TGTGCCAGCAGCTTTACAGGGGGATCAACGCGTGGGCAGTTCTTC.

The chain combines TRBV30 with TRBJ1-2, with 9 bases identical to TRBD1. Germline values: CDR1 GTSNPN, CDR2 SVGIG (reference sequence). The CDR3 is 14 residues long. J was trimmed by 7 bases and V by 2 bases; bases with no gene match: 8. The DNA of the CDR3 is TGTGCCTGGAGTATGGGACAGGGCCGGGTTGGCTACACCTTC. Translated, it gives CAWSMGQGRVGYTF.

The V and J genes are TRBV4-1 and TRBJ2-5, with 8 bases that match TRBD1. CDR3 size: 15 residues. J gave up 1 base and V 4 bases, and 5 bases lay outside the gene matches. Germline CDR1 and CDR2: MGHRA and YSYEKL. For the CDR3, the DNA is TGCGCCAGCAGCCGGACAGGGCTACCCCAAGAGACCCAGTACTTC. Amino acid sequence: CASSRTGLPQETQYF.

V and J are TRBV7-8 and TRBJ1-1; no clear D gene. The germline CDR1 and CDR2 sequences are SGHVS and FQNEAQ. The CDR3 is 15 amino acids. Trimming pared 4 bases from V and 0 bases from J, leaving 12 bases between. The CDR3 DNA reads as TGTGCCAGCAGCTCCAGCTGGGGATTGAACACTGAAGCTTTCTTT. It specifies CASSSSWGLNTEAFF.

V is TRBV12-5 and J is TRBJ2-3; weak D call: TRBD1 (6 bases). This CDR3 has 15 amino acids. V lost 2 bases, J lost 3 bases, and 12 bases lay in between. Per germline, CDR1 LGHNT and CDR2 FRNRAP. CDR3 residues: CASGLTGSETDTQYF. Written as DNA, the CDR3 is TGTGCTAGTGGTTTGACAGGGTCGGAGACAGATACGCAGTATTTT.

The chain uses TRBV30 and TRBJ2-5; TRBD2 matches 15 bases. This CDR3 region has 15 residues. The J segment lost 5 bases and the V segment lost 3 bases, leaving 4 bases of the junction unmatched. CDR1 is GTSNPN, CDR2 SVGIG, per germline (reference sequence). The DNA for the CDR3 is TGTGCCTGGAGCCCAGGACTAGCGGGAGGGGAGACCCAGTACTTC. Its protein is CAWSPGLAGGETQYF.

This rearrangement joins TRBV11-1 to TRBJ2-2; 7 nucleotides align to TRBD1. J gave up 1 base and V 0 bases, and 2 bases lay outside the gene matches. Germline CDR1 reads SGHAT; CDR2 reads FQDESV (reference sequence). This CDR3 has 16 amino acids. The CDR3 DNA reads TGTGCCAGCAGCTTAGCGAGGACAGGGAACACCGGGGAGCTGTTTTTT. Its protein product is CASSLARTGNTGELFF.

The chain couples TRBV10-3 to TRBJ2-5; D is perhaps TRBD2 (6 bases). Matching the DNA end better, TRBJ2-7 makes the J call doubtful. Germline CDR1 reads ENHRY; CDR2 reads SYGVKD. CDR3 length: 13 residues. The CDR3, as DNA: TGTGCCATCACAACGGGAGCCAACTACGAGCAGTACTTC. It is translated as CAITTGANYEQYF.